Following are 24 T cell receptor beta chains from one sample sequenced in a study of blood T cells in healthy people across ages. Alongside a J-beta primer mix, a sample-barcoded 5' primer served in a second PCR lasting roughly 6 to 11 cycles. In TCRdb, the 5' RACE reads were re-called with MiXCR into one record per CDR3 protein. The repertoire has approximately 700,000 distinct CDR3 sequences, roughly 30% of them found once; the top ten carry 15%. Sample: blood. These receptor sequences come from a woman of 80 years or more in good health.

The sample holds a few counts of this clonotype. A much larger clone is a single base away; this may be a read error. This CDR3 reads CASSWILEGQTQYF. CDR3 sequence (DNA): TGCGCCAGCAGCTGGATACTAGAAGGGCAGACCCAGTACTTC. The chain uses TRBV5-1 and TRBJ2-5; D might be TRBD2 (5 bases). V lost 3 bases, J lost 6 bases, and 15 bases lay in between. This CDR3 is built from 14 residues. Per the germline V gene, CDR1 is SGHRS and CDR2 is YFSETQ.

The V gene is TRBV7-3, the J gene TRBJ2-1; tentatively, D is TRBD1 or TRBD2 (5 bases each). The germline V and J ends were trimmed by 5 bases and 12 bases, with 11 bases remaining between them. The CDR3 length is 11 residues. The germline CDR1 and CDR2 sequences are SGHTA and FQGTGA. The CDR3 protein is CASSPGTMQFF. The CDR3, as DNA: TGTGCCAGCAGCCCGGGGACGATGCAGTTCTTC.

On this clonotype itself: Possible read error: a much larger clone is one base away. The chain employs TRBV12-3 or TRBV12-4 and TRBJ2-3, with a tentative D call TRBD2 (5 bases). This CDR3 has 15 residues. V was trimmed by 3 bases and J by 4 bases, leaving 14 bases between them. The CDR3 spells CASSFRGLQADTQYF. CDR3 DNA: TGTGCCAGCAGTTTCAGAGGACTTCAAGCAGATACGCAGTATTTT.

The genes are TRBV7-6 and TRBJ2-4, with 9 bases identical to TRBD2. With 5 bases clipped from V and 15 bases from J, the junction kept 14 bases outside the gene matches. CDR3 length: 14 residues. Germline-derived CDR1 and CDR2 are SGHVS and FNYEAQ. The CDR3 sequence is CASSQTSGPNERYF. CDR3 nucleotides: TGTGCCAGCAGCCAAACTAGCGGGCCTAACGAGCGGTACTTC.

This clonotype was seen a handful of times. This sequence joins TRBV6-2 or TRBV6-3 and TRBJ1-1; no firm D call. V was pared by 4 bases and J by 2 bases, with 17 bases between. Looked up from germline, CDR1 is MNHEY and CDR2 is SVGEGT. This CDR3 contains 16 residues. CDR3 region: CASSSFRAQLNTEAFF. CDR3 sequence (DNA): TGTGCCAGCAGTTCGTTCCGGGCACAACTCAACACTGAAGCTTTCTTT.

This chain connects TRBV5-5 to TRBJ2-2; D call uncertain. The CDR3 is 12 amino acids. Germline V lookup: CDR1 SGHKS, CDR2 YYEKEE (reference sequence). The V gene lost 4 bases and the J gene lost 5 bases, with 6 bases spanning the gap. CDR3 coding DNA: TGTGCCAGCAGCCTACAAACCGGGGAGCTGTTTTTT. Its protein is CASSLQTGELFF.

The chain has TRBV29-1 and TRBJ2-5; 7 bases are shared with TRBD1. This CDR3 region has 15 residues. V trimming: 2 bases; J trimming: 1 base; junction bases outside the gene matches: 7. CDR1 is SQVTM and CDR2 is ANQGSEA in the germline V gene. CDR3 loop: CSVELARGTQETQYF. Here the CDR3 DNA reads TGCAGCGTTGAATTGGCCAGGGGGACCCAAGAGACCCAGTACTTC. The complete variable domain, with remaining parts taken from reference TRBV29-1 and TRBJ2-5, reads SAVISQKPSRDICQRGTSLTIQCQVDSQVTMMFWYRQQPGQSLTLIATANQGSEATYESGFVIDKFPISRPNLTFSTLTVSNMSPEDSSIYLCSVELARGTQETQYFGPGTRLLVL.

This clonotype was counted at least ten times. CDR3 in amino acids: CASSVGHLMNTEAFF. The CDR3 bases are TGTGCCAGCAGTGTCGGACACCTGATGAACACTGAAGCTTTCTTT. This chain links TRBV6-5 with TRBJ1-1, with a weak D call TRBD1 (5 bases). CDR1 is MNHEY and CDR2 is SVGAGI in the germline V gene. The CDR3 contains 15 residues. Trimming shortened V by 5 bases and J by 0 bases, and 13 bases separated the two germline ends.

In this sample, this clonotype turned up many times. The gene calls are TRBV5-5 and TRBJ2-1; the D is unclear. The length of the CDR3 is 14 residues. The ends were cut back, 6 bases at V and 6 bases at J, with 16 bases in the middle. The germline CDR1 and CDR2 sequences are SGHKS and YYEKEE (reference sequence). The CDR3 protein is CASIREILANEQFF. In DNA form, the CDR3 reads TGTGCCAGCATACGAGAGATTTTGGCCAATGAGCAGTTCTTC.

The chain combines TRBV11-1 with TRBJ2-3; no firm D call. Per germline, CDR1 SGHAT and CDR2 FQDESV (reference sequence). This CDR3 region has 16 residues. The V end was cut by 2 bases, the J end by 0 bases, with 12 bases between. The CDR3 DNA follows: TGTGCCAGCAGCTTAAAGTCTCTTTATAGCACAGATACGCAGTATTTT. Its protein product is CASSLKSLYSTDTQYF. The full variable domain, completed using reference TRBV11-1 and TRBJ2-3, is EAEVAQSPRYKITEKSQAVAFWCDPISGHATLYWYRQILGQGPELLVQFQDESVVDDSQLPKDRFSAERLKGVDSTLKIQPAELGDSAMYLCASSLKSLYSTDTQYFGPGTRLTVL.

This clonotype has only a few counts. V and J are TRBV4-3 and TRBJ1-4, with a tentative D call TRBD1 (5 bases). The CDR3 is made up of 15 amino acids. Germline V gives CDR1 LGHNA, CDR2 YSLEER. V was shortened by 3 bases and J by 3 bases, with 11 bases between the two germline ends. The CDR3 loop reads CASSHSTVSNEKLFF. CDR3 in DNA: TGCGCCAGCAGCCACTCGACAGTATCTAATGAAAAACTGTTTTTT.

There are many counts of this clonotype. The J gene is TRBJ2-3, the V gene TRBV5-1, with 8 bases matching TRBD2. Germline trimming cut 3 bases from V and 7 bases from J; bases unmatched to any gene: 13. This CDR3 region has 16 residues. Germline CDR1 is SGHRS and CDR2 is YFSETQ. CDR3 nucleotide sequence: TGCGCCAGCAGCTCAATTGGGACTAGTGGTATGAATACGCAGTATTTT. Translated, it gives CASSSIGTSGMNTQYF.

CDR3 DNA sequence: TGCAGTGCTAGCGATAGCGGGGTCGGTACCTACGAGCAGTACTTC. As protein: CSASDSGVGTYEQYF. This rearrangement joins TRBV20-1 to TRBJ2-5; 8 positions agree with TRBD2. The assigned J gene may be wrong: the sequence end matches TRBJ2-7 better. CDR1 DFQATT and CDR2 SNEGSKA come from the germline V gene (reference sequence). The CDR3 extends over 15 amino acids.

This clonotype was counted many times. The chain employs TRBV2 and TRBJ2-3; D uncertain. The CDR3 has 13 amino acids. V lost 8 bases, J lost 0 bases, and 9 bases lay in between. The germline gives CDR1 SNHLY, CDR2 FYNNEI. The CDR3 DNA reads TGTGCCAGCGGGATAACTAGCACAGATACGCAGTATTTT. Translation: CASGITSTDTQYF.

This clonotype is a singleton in its sample. The DNA of the CDR3 is TGTGCCAGCAGTTTTAGGTGGACTTCCCCCTACGAGCAGTACTTC. Protein sequence: CASSFRWTSPYEQYF. V gene TRBV27 combines with J gene TRBJ2-7; D perhaps matches TRBD2 (5 bases). The CDR3 contains 15 residues. Deletions cut 3 bases from V and 2 bases from J, with 14 bases between. Germline V gene lookup returns CDR1 MNHEY and CDR2 SMNVEV (reference sequence).

This clonotype was picked up many times. This chain uses TRBV12-3 or TRBV12-4 with TRBJ2-1; 10 bases map to TRBD1. The trim removed 6 bases at V and 8 bases at J, leaving 13 bases unmatched. The CDR3 sequence is 16 residues long. The CDR3 DNA follows: TGTGCCAGCAGCGCAGACAGGGGGCGCATCTTGGATGAGCAGTTCTTC. Protein sequence: CASSADRGRILDEQFF.

The chain is built from TRBV18 and TRBJ2-3, with a possible D match to TRBD2 (5 bases). Germline CDR1 is KGHSH and CDR2 is LQKENI. The CDR3 runs 14 residues. The ends were cut back, 3 bases at V and 2 bases at J, with 9 bases in the middle. The CDR3: CASSPDSYTDTQYF. CDR3 coding DNA: TGTGCCAGCTCACCGGACTCATACACAGATACGCAGTATTTT.

Notes on this clonotype: This may be a read error: a much more frequent sequence differs by one nucleotide. V and J are TRBV7-6 and TRBJ1-1; D possibly corresponds to TRBD1 (6 bases). The CDR3 covers 15 residues. Germline V gene sequence: CDR1 SGHVS, CDR2 FNYEAQ. CDR3 nucleotides: TGTGCCAGCAGCGTAGCAGGGGCCAGGGACACTGAAGCTTTCTTT. This codes for CASSVAGARDTEAFF. The full variable domain, its missing parts supplied by reference TRBV7-6 and TRBJ1-1, is GAGVSQSPRYKVTKRGQDVALRCDPISGHVSLYWYRQALGQGPEFLTYFNYEAQQDKSGLPNDRFSAERPEGSISTLTIQRTEQRDSAMYRCASSVAGARDTEAFFGQGTRLTVV.

CDR3 nucleotide sequence: TGCAGTGCTAGAGAGAGCGGGACCCCCTCCTACGAGCAGTACTTC. This gives the protein CSARESGTPSYEQYF. The chain has TRBV20-1 and TRBJ2-7; 7 bases match TRBD2. The V and J ends lost 0 bases and 0 bases, in that order; junction bases with no gene match: 5. CDR1 is DFQATT and CDR2 is SNEGSKA in the germline V gene (reference sequence). The CDR3 has 15 residues.

There are many counts of this clonotype. V is TRBV5-1 and J is TRBJ1-2; D is perhaps TRBD1 (5 bases). Germline V gene sequence: CDR1 SGHRS, CDR2 YFSETQ. This CDR3 has 14 residues. The ends were cut back, 4 bases at V and 5 bases at J, with 15 bases in the middle. In DNA, the CDR3 is TGCGCCAGCAGCGGAACCGGGACCAGTTATGGCTACACCTTC. Translation gives CASSGTGTSYGYTF.

This clonotype showed up many times. CDR3 bases: TGCAGCGTTCGGCTGGGTGGGGCCAACGTCCTGACTTTC. This sequence encodes CSVRLGGANVLTF. This rearrangement joins TRBV29-1 to TRBJ2-6; no definite D call. Germline CDR1 reads SQVTM; CDR2 reads ANQGSEA. The CDR3 runs to 13 residues. V lost 5 bases to trimming and J lost 3 bases, with 8 bases between them.

A word on this clonotype: A much larger clonotype is one base distant, so this may be a read error. The chain carries TRBV30 and TRBJ2-1; D may match TRBD1 or TRBD2 (6 bases each). Germline-derived CDR1 and CDR2 are GTSNPN and SVGIG (reference sequence). The CDR3 totals 14 residues. Deletions cut 2 bases from V and 9 bases from J, with 17 bases between. The CDR3 DNA reads TGTGCCTGGAGTAGGGGGACTCTGAACAGTGAGCAGTTCTTC. Translating it yields CAWSRGTLNSEQFF.

This clonotype came up many times. The chain employs TRBV5-1 and TRBJ2-3; maybe TRBD1 (5 bases). This CDR3 comprises 14 residues. Trimming left V 4 bases short and J 0 bases short, with 9 bases between. Germline CDR1 SGHRS, CDR2 YFSETQ. The CDR3 coding sequence is TGCGCCAGCAGCCAGGGAAGGAGCACAGATACGCAGTATTTT. It encodes CASSQGRSTDTQYF. The full variable domain, its missing parts supplied by reference TRBV5-1 and TRBJ2-3, is KAGVTQTPRYLIKTRGQQVTLSCSPISGHRSVSWYQQTPGQGLQFLFEYFSETQRNKGNFPGRFSGRQFSNSRSEMNVSTLELGDSALYLCASSQGRSTDTQYFGPGTRLTVL.

Many counts were recorded for this clonotype. One end of the junction does not line up with germline, which may come from a read error. The rearrangement joins TRBV5-1 to TRBJ2-1; D ambiguous. The CDR3 is made up of 10 amino acids. Germline V gene sequence: CDR1 SGHRS, CDR2 YFSETQ. This CDR3 reads CASSFDEQFF. For the CDR3, the DNA is TGTGCCAGCAGCTTCGATGAGCAGTTCTTC.